This section outlines one T cell receptor beta chain sequence together with its context. In the authors' methods: Reference gene primer amplification gave nucleated cell count estimates. Assay used: immunoSEQ multiplex PCR; TCRdb lists only in-frame clones, some missing. V and J calls and clone size follow that table, whereas D and trimming were derived from the DNA. The data show about 270,000 clones, with approximately 86% seen just once and around 3.7% held by the top ten. This sample is part of a study of blood T cell repertoires in COVID-19. As for the study in general: Researchers got acute and convalescent COVID-19 samples from the United States, Italy and Spain. T cells, B-cell-depleted T cells, or PBMCs supplied cDNA or gDNA.

Sequencing was performed on peripheral blood. The receptor's source is a woman between 45 and 65 years old with active or convalescent COVID-19.

The CDR3, as DNA: TGTGCCAGCAGCCCGGGACAGCTGCGGACTGAAGCTTTCTTT. Translation: CASSPGQLRTEAFF. V and J are TRBV11-2 and TRBJ1-1; 7 nucleotides line up with TRBD1. This CDR3 contains 14 residues. The V gene end was trimmed by 5 bases and the J gene end by 5 bases; junction bases not matched to a gene: 8. Germline CDR1 and CDR2: SGHAT and FQNNGV.